The 8 T cell receptor beta chains below come from one sample, sequenced in a study of CD8+ T cells in alopecia areata. Extraction of RNA preceded its reverse transcription into cDNA, which served as the sequencing template. The table came from immunoSEQ multiplex PCR; TCRdb's copy has only in-frame clones and leaves some out. The repertoire holds approximately 200,000 clones, with roughly two fifths as singletons. Treatment meaning: oral pan-JAK inhibitor, 5-10 mg twice daily. The sample here was CD4+ T cells sorted from blood, taken around week 37, from a patient treated with tofacitinib. Receptors originate from a human donor with alopecia areata.

This sequence joins TRBV7-9 and TRBJ1-2; TRBD1 matches at 7 bases. V shed 10 bases and J 6 bases; nucleotides not matched to a gene: 14. CDR3 size: 14 residues. From germline, CDR1 is SEHNR and CDR2 FQNEAQ (reference sequence). As DNA, the CDR3 is TGTGCCACCAGAAAGACAGGGAACTTCGATGGCTACACCTTC. This encodes CATRKTGNFDGYTF.

This clone has only a few counts. The chain carries TRBV2 and TRBJ1-3; 7 nucleotides align to TRBD1. The germline CDR1 and CDR2 sequences are SNHLY and FYNNEI. V shed 2 bases, J shed 9 bases, and the junction held 10 bases outside the gene matches. The CDR3 runs to 15 residues. The chain's CDR3 is CASSEMTGQSGTIYF. The CDR3 DNA sequence: TGTGCCAGCAGTGAAATGACAGGGCAGAGTGGCACCATATATTTT.

The chain combines TRBV6-1 with TRBJ2-5; TRBD1 agrees at 9 bases. CDR3 length: 14 residues. Losses at the gene ends were 2 bases for V and 3 bases for J; bases not matched to a gene: 1. Germline CDR1 and CDR2: MNHNS and SASEGT. In DNA, the CDR3 is TGTGCCAGCAGTGAAACAGGGGGCGAAGAGACCCAGTACTTC. It is translated as CASSETGGEETQYF.

The J gene is TRBJ2-7, the V gene TRBV28, with D possibly TRBD2 on 5 matching bases. Looked up from germline, CDR1 is MDHEN and CDR2 is SYDVKM. Trimming shortened V by 4 bases and J by 5 bases, and 21 bases separated the two germline ends. This CDR3 contains 16 residues. In nucleotides, the CDR3 is TGTGCCAGCAGTTCCCCTAAAGGGAGTAGGGAAAACGAGCAGTACTTC. Translating it yields CASSSPKGSRENEQYF.

The chain has TRBV5-6 and TRBJ2-1; D may match TRBD1 or TRBD2 (5 bases each). The germline V gene has CDR1 SGHDT and CDR2 YYEEEE. The CDR3 extends over 15 amino acids. Trimming removed 3 bases from V and 7 bases from J, with 17 bases in between. The CDR3 region is CASSSGPYIYNEQFF. As DNA, the CDR3 is TGTGCCAGCAGCTCGGGGCCATACATATATAATGAGCAGTTCTTC.

This clone was seen a handful of times. V gene TRBV10-3 combines with J gene TRBJ1-2; the D gene is possibly TRBD1 (6 bases). V was shortened by 7 bases and J by 0 bases, with 12 bases between the two germline ends. The CDR3 extends over 14 amino acids. Germline-derived CDR1 and CDR2 are ENHRY and SYGVKD. The CDR3 region has the DNA TGTGCCATCACCAGGACAGACGCTAACTATGGCTACACCTTC. Translating gives CAITRTDANYGYTF.

This clone was seen more than once but under ten times. The genes are TRBV7-3 and TRBJ2-4, with D tentatively TRBD1 (5 bases). The V and J ends lost 5 bases and 7 bases respectively, with 6 bases between them. CDR3 length: 11 residues. The germline CDR1 and CDR2 sequences are SGHTA and FQGTGA. The CDR3 reads CASSPGNIQYF. CDR3 nucleotide sequence: TGTGCCAGCAGCCCAGGGAACATTCAGTACTTC.

The chain joins TRBV30 to TRBJ2-7, with 10 bases aligning to TRBD1. This CDR3 contains 15 residues. Germline V gives CDR1 GTSNPN, CDR2 SVGIG (reference sequence). V lost 1 base to trimming and J lost 5 bases; unmatched junction nucleotides: 8. CDR3 in DNA: TGTGCCTGGAGTGCATTATCCGGACAGGGGGACGAGCAGTACTTC. Its translation: CAWSALSGQGDEQYF.